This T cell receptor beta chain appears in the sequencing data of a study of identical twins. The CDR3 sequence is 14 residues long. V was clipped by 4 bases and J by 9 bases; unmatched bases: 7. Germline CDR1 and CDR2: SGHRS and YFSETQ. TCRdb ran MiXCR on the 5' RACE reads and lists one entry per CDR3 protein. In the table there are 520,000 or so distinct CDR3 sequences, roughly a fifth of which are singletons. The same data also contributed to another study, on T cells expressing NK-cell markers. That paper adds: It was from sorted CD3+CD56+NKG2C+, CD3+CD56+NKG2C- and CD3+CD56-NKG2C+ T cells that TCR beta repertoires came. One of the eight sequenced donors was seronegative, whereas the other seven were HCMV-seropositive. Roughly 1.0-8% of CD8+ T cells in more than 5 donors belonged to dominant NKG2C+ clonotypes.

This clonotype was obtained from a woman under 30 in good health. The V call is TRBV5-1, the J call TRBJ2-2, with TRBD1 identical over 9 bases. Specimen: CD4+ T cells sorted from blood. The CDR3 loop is CASSNGQGNRELFF. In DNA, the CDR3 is TGCGCCAGCAGCAACGGACAGGGGAACAGGGAGCTGTTTTTT.